Listed below are T cell receptor beta chains from one sample, sequenced in a study of neurological immune-mediated disorders. MiXCR was run by TCRdb on the 5' RACE reads, yielding one entry per CDR3 protein. The sample lists roughly 80,000 distinct CDR3 sequences, over 15% occurring once. Sequenced material: PBMCs. The origin of the receptors is a woman aged 40 to 50 in good health. CDR3s include the opening cysteine and the closing phenylalanine or tryptophan. The D gene is left open where the match is weak. The size of a clone is reported for some rows only, either as once, few or many, or as a class for expanded clones.

TRBV3-1	TRBD2	-	TRBJ2-1	CASSQDYGRVLRNEQFF	TGTGCCAGCAGCCAAGATTACGGGAGGGTGTTAAGGAATGAGCAGTTCTTC
TRBV20-1	TRBD1	many	TRBJ1-2	CSARFQGAKSYTF	TGCAGTGCTAGATTTCAGGGGGCGAAGAGCTACACCTTC
TRBV7-2	-	many	TRBJ1-4	CASSPADGWNEKLFF	TGTGCCAGCAGCCCAGCGGACGGCTGGAATGAAAAACTGTTTTTT
TRBV5-1	TRBD1	many	TRBJ2-1	CASSLSPGQGYNEQFF	TGCGCCAGCAGCTTGTCCCCGGGACAGGGATACAATGAGCAGTTCTTC
TRBV20-1	TRBD1	many	TRBJ2-5	CSAHPTGQGETQYF	TGCAGTGCTCACCCTACGGGACAGGGAGAGACCCAGTACTTC
TRBV3-1	-	many	TRBJ1-6	CASSPWDPVGSPLHF	TGTGCCAGCAGCCCGTGGGACCCTGTAGGTTCACCCCTCCACTTT
TRBV2	-	many	TRBJ1-2	CASSDGPNYGYTF	TGTGCCAGCAGTGACGGGCCAAACTATGGCTACACCTTC
TRBV9	-	many	TRBJ2-1	CASSVEGGENNEQFF	TGTGCCAGCAGCGTAGAGGGCGGGGAAAACAATGAGCAGTTCTTC
TRBV3-1	TRBD2	many	TRBJ2-1	CASSQDGSGGARQFF	TGTGCCAGCAGCCAAGATGGTAGCGGGGGGGCCAGGCAGTTCTTC
TRBV5-1	TRBD2	many	TRBJ2-3	CASSSETSALTDTQYF	TGCGCCAGCAGCTCCGAAACTAGCGCCCTCACAGATACGCAGTATTTT
TRBV20-1	-	many	TRBJ1-1	CSARGQGTEAFF	TGCAGTGCTAGAGGGCAGGGGACTGAAGCTTTCTTT
TRBV5-1	-	many	TRBJ1-6	CASSPSISSYNSPLHF	TGCGCCAGCAGCCCGTCGATAAGCTCCTATAATTCACCCCTCCACTTT
TRBV5-5	TRBD2	many	TRBJ2-1	CASSWRLAGGHNEQFF	TGTGCCAGCAGCTGGAGACTAGCGGGGGGGCACAATGAGCAGTTCTTC
TRBV5-1	-	many	TRBJ1-1	CASTSRGVNTEAFF	TGCGCCAGCACCTCCCGGGGAGTGAACACTGAAGCTTTCTTT
TRBV20-1	TRBD2	many	TRBJ2-3	CSARVSGGPTDTQYF	TGCAGTGCTAGAGTCTCGGGGGGGCCGACAGATACGCAGTATTTT
TRBV9	TRBD1	few	TRBJ1-1	CASSTTGGKNTEAFF	TGTGCCAGCAGCACCACAGGGGGTAAAAACACTGAAGCTTTCTTT
TRBV20-1	-	many	TRBJ2-3	CSANMRTAGTDTQYF	TGCAGTGCTAACATGAGGACTGCTGGGACAGATACGCAGTATTTT
TRBV20-1	-	many	TRBJ2-2	CSARGPNTGELFF	TGCAGTGCTAGAGGTCCAAACACCGGGGAGCTGTTTTTT
TRBV12-3/TRBV12-4	-	many	TRBJ2-2	CASSFPRAGELFF	TGTGCCAGCAGTTTCCCTAGAGCCGGGGAGCTGTTTTTT
TRBV5-1	TRBD2	many	TRBJ2-5	CASSILAGVTQETQYF	TGCGCCAGCAGCATCCTAGCGGGGGTTACCCAAGAGACCCAGTACTTC
TRBV12-3/TRBV12-4	-	many	TRBJ2-7	CASSLTDYEQYF	TGTGCCAGCAGTTTAACGGACTACGAGCAGTACTTC
TRBV15	TRBD2	many	TRBJ2-3	CATSRGGGVTDTQYF	TGTGCCACCAGCAGAGGCGGGGGAGTCACAGATACGCAGTATTTT
TRBV5-6	TRBD1	many	TRBJ1-2	CASSLSLQGNYGYTF	TGTGCCAGCAGCTTGTCCTTACAGGGGAACTATGGCTACACCTTC
TRBV10-3	TRBD2	few	TRBJ2-1	CAISESSLAGANNEQFF	TGTGCCATCAGTGAGTCTTCGCTAGCGGGGGCTAACAATGAGCAGTTCTTC
TRBV20-1	-	many	TRBJ1-1	CSAPLTGQPNTEAFF	TGCAGTGCTCCCTTGACCGGACAGCCGAACACTGAAGCTTTCTTT
TRBV29-1	-	many	TRBJ1-2	CSVVLGYGYTF	TGCAGCGTTGTTCTCGGGTATGGCTACACCTTC
TRBV20-1	-	-	TRBJ1-1	CSASSGVGTEAFF	TGCAGTGCTAGCTCCGGGGTGGGCACTGAAGCTTTCTTT
TRBV29-1	-	many	TRBJ1-4	CSAQGPGGEKLFF	TGCAGCGCCCAGGGGCCGGGGGGTGAAAAACTGTTTTTT
TRBV6-1	-	many	TRBJ1-2	CASSEEYYGYTF	TGTGCCAGCAGTGAAGAGTACTATGGCTACACCTTC
TRBV7-8	-	-	TRBJ2-1	CASTLSQVLVHEQFF	TGTGCCAGCACGCTTAGTCAGGTGCTAGTACATGAGCAGTTCTTC
TRBV6-6	-	many	TRBJ1-2	CASIPHGGSNYGYTF	TGTGCCAGCATCCCACATGGTGGGTCTAACTATGGCTACACCTTC
TRBV7-2	-	many	TRBJ2-5	CASSLEAAEETQYF	TGTGCCAGCAGCTTAGAGGCGGCAGAAGAGACCCAGTACTTC
TRBV12-3/TRBV12-4	-	many	TRBJ1-2	CASSTDRTYGYTF	TGTGCCAGCAGCACCGACAGGACCTATGGCTACACCTTC
TRBV29-1	TRBD1	many	TRBJ1-2	CSVRTGLYGYTF	TGCAGCGTTCGGACAGGGCTATATGGCTACACCTTC
TRBV19	-	few	TRBJ1-5	CASSARGQPQHF	TGTGCCAGTAGCGCCCGAGGTCAGCCCCAGCATTTT
TRBV12-3/TRBV12-4	TRBD1	many	TRBJ2-5	CASSRDRDQETQYF	TGTGCCAGCAGCCGGGACAGGGACCAAGAGACCCAGTACTTC
TRBV20-1	-	many	TRBJ2-2	CSARDRLRNTGELFF	TGCAGTGCTAGAGATCGACTTAGGAACACCGGGGAGCTGTTTTTT
TRBV7-9	-	many	TRBJ2-1	CASSLGSSSYNEQFF	TGTGCCAGCAGCTTGGGCAGCAGCTCCTACAATGAGCAGTTCTTC
TRBV20-1	TRBD2	many	TRBJ2-2	CSARGGEGTGELFF	TGCAGTGCTAGAGGTGGGGAGGGCACCGGGGAGCTGTTTTTT
TRBV6-6	TRBD1	many	TRBJ1-1	CASNTQGVPEAFF	TGTGCCAGCAACACACAGGGGGTCCCTGAAGCTTTCTTT
TRBV5-1	-	many	TRBJ1-2	CASSVGTTYPANYGYTF	TGCGCCAGCAGCGTAGGGACAACTTACCCCGCTAACTATGGCTACACCTTC
TRBV5-1	-	many	TRBJ1-2	CASSVHWDTANYGYTF	TGCGCCAGCAGCGTTCACTGGGACACAGCTAACTATGGCTACACCTTC
TRBV5-1	-	many	TRBJ2-1	CASSSADEQFF	TGCGCCAGCAGCTCGGCTGATGAGCAGTTCTTC
TRBV6-5	TRBD1	-	TRBJ1-1	CASSYSRGLGTEAFF	TGTGCCAGCAGTTACTCCAGGGGGCTGGGGACTGAAGCTTTCTTT
TRBV7-3	-	-	TRBJ2-1	CASSLGADTYNEQFF	TGTGCCAGCAGCTTAGGGGCAGATACCTACAATGAGCAGTTCTTC
TRBV11-3	-	many	TRBJ2-1	CASSLAEDNEQFF	TGTGCCAGCAGCTTGGCAGAGGACAATGAGCAGTTCTTC
TRBV6-5	TRBD2	-	TRBJ2-3	CASSYSLAGGTDTQYF	TGTGCCAGCAGTTACTCCCTAGCGGGGGGGACCGATACGCAGTATTTT
TRBV19	-	many	TRBJ2-7	CASSATGFEQYF	TGTGCCAGTAGTGCAACAGGGTTCGAGCAGTACTTC
TRBV20-1	-	many	TRBJ1-4	CSARRVSGKLFF	TGCAGTGCTCGACGAGTCAGCGGAAAACTGTTTTTT
TRBV25-1	-	many	TRBJ2-3	CASSEKITQTDTQYF	TGTGCCAGCAGTGAAAAGATTACTCAGACAGATACGCAGTATTTT
TRBV20-1	-	many	TRBJ2-1	CSATGGRNEQFF	TGCAGTGCTACCGGGGGGCGGAATGAGCAGTTCTTC
TRBV20-1	-	-	TRBJ2-7	CSARDRGTGGYELYF	TGCAGTGCTAGAGATCGAGGGACCGGGGGCTACGAGCTGTACTTC
TRBV12-3/TRBV12-4	TRBD2	few	TRBJ2-7	CASSPTASGGAYEQYF	TGTGCCAGCAGCCCCACCGCTAGCGGGGGGGCCTACGAGCAGTACTTC
TRBV5-6	TRBD2	many	TRBJ2-5	CASSLKLAGGQETQYF	TGTGCCAGCAGCTTGAAACTAGCGGGAGGCCAAGAGACCCAGTACTTC
TRBV5-1	-	many	TRBJ2-7	CASSPGRGVSEQYF	TGCGCCAGCAGCCCAGGAAGGGGGGTCAGCGAGCAGTACTTC
TRBV10-3	TRBD1	many	TRBJ1-2	CAISDRPPGQGKHGYTF	TGTGCCATCAGTGACCGCCCACCGGGACAGGGGAAACATGGCTACACCTTC
TRBV20-1	-	many	TRBJ1-2	CSARVIGVENGYTF	TGCAGTGCTAGAGTAATCGGGGTAGAAAATGGCTACACCTTC